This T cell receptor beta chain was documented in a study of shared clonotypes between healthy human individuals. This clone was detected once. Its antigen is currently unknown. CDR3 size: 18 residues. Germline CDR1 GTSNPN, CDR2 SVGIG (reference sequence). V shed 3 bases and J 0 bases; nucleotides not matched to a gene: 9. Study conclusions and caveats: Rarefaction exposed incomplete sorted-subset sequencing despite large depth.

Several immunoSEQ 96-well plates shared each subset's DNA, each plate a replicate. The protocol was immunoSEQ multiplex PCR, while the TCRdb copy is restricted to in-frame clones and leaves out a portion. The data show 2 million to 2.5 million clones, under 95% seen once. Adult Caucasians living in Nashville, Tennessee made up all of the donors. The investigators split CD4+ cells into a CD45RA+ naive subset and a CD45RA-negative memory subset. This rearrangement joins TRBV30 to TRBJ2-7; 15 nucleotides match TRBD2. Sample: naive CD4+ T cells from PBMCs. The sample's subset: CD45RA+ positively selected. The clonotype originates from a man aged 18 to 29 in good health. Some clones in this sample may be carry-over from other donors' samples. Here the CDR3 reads CAWRKPMGLAGGSYEQYF. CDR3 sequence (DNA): TGTGCCTGGAGAAAACCCATGGGACTAGCGGGAGGCTCCTACGAGCAGTACTTC.